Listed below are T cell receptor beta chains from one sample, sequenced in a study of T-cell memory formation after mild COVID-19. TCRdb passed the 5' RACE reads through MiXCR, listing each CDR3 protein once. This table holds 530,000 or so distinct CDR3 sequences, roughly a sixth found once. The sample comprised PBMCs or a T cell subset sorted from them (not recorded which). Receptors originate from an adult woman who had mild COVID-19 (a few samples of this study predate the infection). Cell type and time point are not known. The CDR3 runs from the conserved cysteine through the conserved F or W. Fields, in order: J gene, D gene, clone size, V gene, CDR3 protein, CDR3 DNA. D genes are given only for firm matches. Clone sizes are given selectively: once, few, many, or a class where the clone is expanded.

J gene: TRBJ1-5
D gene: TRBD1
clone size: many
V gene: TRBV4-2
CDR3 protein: CASSQAVQGGNQPQHF
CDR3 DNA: TGTGCCAGCAGCCAAGCGGTACAGGGGGGCAATCAGCCCCAGCATTTT

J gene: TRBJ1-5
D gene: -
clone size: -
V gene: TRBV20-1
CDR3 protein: CSAETSGVPNQPQHF
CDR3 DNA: TGCAGTGCCGAGACTAGCGGGGTACCCAATCAGCCCCAGCATTTT

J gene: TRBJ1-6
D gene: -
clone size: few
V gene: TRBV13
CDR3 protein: CASSYGTANSPLHF
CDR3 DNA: TGTGCCAGCAGCTATGGGACGGCCAATTCACCCCTCCACTTT

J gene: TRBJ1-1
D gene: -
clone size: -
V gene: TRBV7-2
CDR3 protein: CASGDSVNTEAFF
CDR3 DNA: TGTGCCAGCGGGGATAGTGTTAACACTGAAGCTTTCTTT

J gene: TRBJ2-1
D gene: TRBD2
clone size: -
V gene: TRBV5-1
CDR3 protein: CASSLASGSSNEQFF
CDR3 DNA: TGCGCCAGCAGCTTGGCTAGCGGGAGCTCGAATGAGCAGTTCTTC

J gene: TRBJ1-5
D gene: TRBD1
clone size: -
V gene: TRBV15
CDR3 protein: CATSRGTGDNQPQHF
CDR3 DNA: TGTGCCACCAGCAGAGGGACAGGGGACAATCAGCCCCAGCATTTT

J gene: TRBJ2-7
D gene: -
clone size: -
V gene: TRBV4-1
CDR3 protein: CASSQDWRTYEQYF
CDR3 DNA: TGCGCCAGCAGCCAAGATTGGCGGACCTACGAGCAGTACTTC

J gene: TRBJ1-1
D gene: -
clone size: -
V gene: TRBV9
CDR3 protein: CASSPVPREAFF
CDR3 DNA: TGTGCCAGCAGTCCGGTGCCTCGGGAAGCTTTCTTT

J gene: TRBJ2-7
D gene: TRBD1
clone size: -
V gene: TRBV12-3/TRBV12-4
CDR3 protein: CASRRTGRTYEQYF
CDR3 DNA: TGTGCCAGCAGAAGGACAGGAAGGACCTACGAGCAGTACTTC

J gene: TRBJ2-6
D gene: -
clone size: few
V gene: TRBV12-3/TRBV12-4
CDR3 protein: CASSLGVTYSGANVLTF
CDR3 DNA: TGTGCCAGCAGTTTAGGGGTAACCTACTCTGGGGCCAACGTCCTGACTTTC

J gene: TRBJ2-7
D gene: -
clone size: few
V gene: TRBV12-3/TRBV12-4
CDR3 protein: CASSLARLNSYEQYF
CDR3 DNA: TGTGCCAGCAGTTTAGCGCGTCTAAACTCCTACGAGCAGTACTTC

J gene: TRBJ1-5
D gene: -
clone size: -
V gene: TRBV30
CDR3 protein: CAWSVQGTGSGQPQHF
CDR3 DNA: TGTGCCTGGAGTGTACAAGGCACAGGGTCGGGTCAGCCCCAGCATTTT

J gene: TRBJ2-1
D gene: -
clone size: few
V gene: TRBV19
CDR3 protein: CASTVPSSYNEQFF
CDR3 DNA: TGTGCCAGTACTGTGCCTAGCTCCTACAATGAGCAGTTCTTC

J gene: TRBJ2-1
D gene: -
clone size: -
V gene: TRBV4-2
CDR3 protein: CASSQEAPYNEQFF
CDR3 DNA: TGTGCCAGCAGCCAAGAAGCCCCGTACAATGAGCAGTTCTTC

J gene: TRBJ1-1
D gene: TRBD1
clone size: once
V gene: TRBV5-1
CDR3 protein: CASSLWTGPGGTEAFF
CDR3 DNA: TGCGCCAGCAGCTTGTGGACAGGGCCCGGGGGTACTGAAGCTTTCTTT

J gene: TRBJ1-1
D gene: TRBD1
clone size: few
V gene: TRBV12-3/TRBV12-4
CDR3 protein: CASSQSRSWDRGLNTEAFF
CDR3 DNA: TGTGCCAGCAGTCAGTCGCGATCCTGGGACAGGGGGCTTAACACTGAAGCTTTCTTT

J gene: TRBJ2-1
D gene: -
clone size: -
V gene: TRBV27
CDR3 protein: CASTDYDSSYNEQFF
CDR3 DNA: TGTGCCAGCACCGACTATGATAGCTCCTACAATGAGCAGTTCTTC

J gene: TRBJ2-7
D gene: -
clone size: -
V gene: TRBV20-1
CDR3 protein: CSARARTWGVRSPASYEQYF
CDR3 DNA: TGCAGTGCTAGAGCCCGCACTTGGGGGGTGAGGTCCCCCGCTTCCTACGAGCAGTACTTC

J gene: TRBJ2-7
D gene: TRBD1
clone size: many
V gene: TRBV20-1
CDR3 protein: CSAYTGAYEQYF
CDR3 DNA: TGCAGTGCCTATACAGGGGCCTACGAGCAGTACTTC

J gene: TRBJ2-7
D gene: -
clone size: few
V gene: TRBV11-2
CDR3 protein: CASSLALDGGYEQYF
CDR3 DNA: TGTGCCAGCAGCTTAGCCCTCGACGGAGGCTACGAGCAGTACTTC

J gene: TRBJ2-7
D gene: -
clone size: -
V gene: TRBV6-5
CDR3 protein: CASRKRAAVHYEQYF
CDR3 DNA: TGTGCCAGCAGAAAACGGGCGGCTGTACACTACGAGCAGTACTTC

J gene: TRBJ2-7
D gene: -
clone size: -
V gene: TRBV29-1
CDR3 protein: CSVEDFGVYEQYF
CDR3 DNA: TGCAGCGTTGAAGATTTCGGGGTCTACGAGCAGTACTTC

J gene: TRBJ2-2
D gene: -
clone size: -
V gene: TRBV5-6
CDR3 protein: CASCVEGGELFF
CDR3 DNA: TGTGCCAGCTGTGTGGAGGGCGGGGAGCTGTTTTTT

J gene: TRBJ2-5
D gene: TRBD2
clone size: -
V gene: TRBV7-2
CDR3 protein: CASSLEGTSGEQETQYF
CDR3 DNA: TGTGCCAGCAGCTTAGAGGGGACTAGCGGTGAACAAGAGACCCAGTACTTC

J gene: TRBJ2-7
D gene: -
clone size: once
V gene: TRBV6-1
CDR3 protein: CASTLRPQRTYEQYF
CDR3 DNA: TGTGCCAGCACTTTACGCCCCCAGAGGACCTACGAGCAGTACTTC

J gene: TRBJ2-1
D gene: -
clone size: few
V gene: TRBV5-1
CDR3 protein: CASSLAPSNEQFF
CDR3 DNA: TGCGCCAGCAGCTTGGCTCCTTCCAATGAGCAGTTCTTC

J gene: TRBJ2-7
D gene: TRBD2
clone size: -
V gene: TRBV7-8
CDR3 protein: CASSLVASGGAFEQYF
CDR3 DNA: TGTGCCAGCAGCTTAGTGGCTAGCGGGGGGGCCTTCGAGCAGTACTTC

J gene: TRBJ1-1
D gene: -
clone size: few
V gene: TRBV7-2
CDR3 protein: CASSSHGGGYTEAFF
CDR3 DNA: TGTGCCAGCAGCTCCCATGGAGGGGGGTACACTGAAGCTTTCTTT

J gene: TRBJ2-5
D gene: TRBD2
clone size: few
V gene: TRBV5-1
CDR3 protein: CASRRVAGNQETQYF
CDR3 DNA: TGCGCCAGCAGACGGGTAGCGGGGAACCAAGAGACCCAGTACTTC

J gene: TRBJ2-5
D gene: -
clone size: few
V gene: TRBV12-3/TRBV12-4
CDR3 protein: CASSFFGGQETQYF
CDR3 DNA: TGTGCCAGCAGTTTTTTCGGTGGGCAAGAGACCCAGTACTTC

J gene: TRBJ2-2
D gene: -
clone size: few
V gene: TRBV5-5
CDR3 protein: CASSAGIANTGELFF
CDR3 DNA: TGTGCCAGCAGCGCTGGGATCGCGAACACCGGGGAGCTGTTTTTT

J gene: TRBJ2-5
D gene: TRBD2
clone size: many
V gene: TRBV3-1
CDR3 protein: CASSQGLAGGETQYF
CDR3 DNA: TGTGCCAGCAGCCAGGGACTAGCGGGAGGAGAGACCCAGTACTTC

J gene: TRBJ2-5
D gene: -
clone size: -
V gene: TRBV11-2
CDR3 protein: CASSFGGPSAF
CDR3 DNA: TGTGCCAGCAGCTTCGGGGGACCCTCGGCCTTC